The 6 T cell receptor beta chains given below trace back to one sample, sequenced in a study of CD8+CD57+ T cells in acquired aplastic anemia. All patients picked for sequencing had shown, by flow cytometry, an expansion of CD8+CD57+ cells. Genomic DNA acted as the template from which TCR beta VDJ combination and CDR3 sequence profiling were carried out. TCRdb redid the calling of the reads with MiXCR, one entry per CDR3 protein. The table has hundreds of thousands of distinct CDR3 sequences, under 60% seen once. Sequencing used sorted CD4+, CD8+, or CD8+CD57+ T cells (not recorded which) from PBMCs. Receptors originate from a human donor with aplastic anemia.

A few counts support this clonotype. The chain links TRBV7-9 to TRBJ1-1; D call uncertain. Germline assignment: CDR1 SEHNR and CDR2 FQNEAQ (reference sequence). The germline V and J ends were trimmed by 8 bases and 7 bases, with 17 bases remaining between them. The CDR3 extends over 13 amino acids. CDR3 sequence reads: CASSFGLSNEAFF. CDR3 nucleotide sequence: TGTGCCAGCTCCTTCGGTTTGTCAAATGAAGCTTTCTTT.

A remark on this clonotype: One end of the junction fails to match germline, which may point to a read error. V usage is TRBV7-2 and J usage is TRBJ2-5; D gene unclear. The CDR3 runs to 14 residues. CDR1 and CDR2 from the germline V gene are SGHTA and FQGNSA. CDR3 nucleotide sequence: TGTGCCAGCAGCTTAGCGCCTGGACCAAAGAAACGCGACTTC. Its translation: CASSLAPGPKKRDF.

V and J are TRBV20-1 and TRBJ1-4, with a weak D call TRBD1 (6 bases). This CDR3 spans 14 amino acids. Looked up from germline, CDR1 is DFQATT and CDR2 is SNEGSKA (reference sequence). The V gene lost 3 bases and the J gene lost 2 bases, with 10 bases spanning the gap. The CDR3 DNA sequence: TGCAGTGCTAGTACAGGGCTTACTAATGAAAAACTGTTTTTT. Protein: CSASTGLTNEKLFF.

The chain combines TRBV20-1 with TRBJ2-1; no reliable D call. V shed 2 bases and J shed 3 bases, with 8 bases lying between them. The CDR3 has 13 residues. Germline V gives CDR1 DFQATT, CDR2 SNEGSKA (reference sequence). The CDR3 DNA follows: TGCAGTGCTAGACTCGGGCGCTACAATGAGCAGTTCTTC. The encoded protein is CSARLGRYNEQFF.

The sample holds many counts of this clonotype. The genes are TRBV9 and TRBJ2-1; 10 bases align to TRBD2. CDR3 size: 15 residues. Unmatched junction bases numbered 8, after V lost 4 bases and J lost 7 bases. CDR1 is SGDLS, CDR2 YYNGEE, per germline. The CDR3 region has the DNA TGTGCCAGCAGCACGGGACTAGCGCTGTCTAATGAGCAGTTCTTC. This translates into CASSTGLALSNEQFF.

This clonotype turned up a few times. The chain employs TRBV7-3 and TRBJ1-2, with a weak D call TRBD1 (5 bases). The length of the CDR3 is 13 residues. Germline-derived CDR1 and CDR2 are SGHTA and FQGTGA. Trimming pared 5 bases from V and 8 bases from J, leaving 15 bases between. DNA for the CDR3: TGTGCCAGCAGCAGCCAGGGTTCTGAAGGCTACACCTTC. Amino acids: CASSSQGSEGYTF.